This T cell receptor beta chain was recovered during a study of T cells in lung cancer brain metastases. Here immunoSEQ multiplex PCR was the method, and the copy in TCRdb shows in-frame clones only, minus some. The profile shows approximately 5,300 clones, nearly 90% of them singletons. Patients had resection for synchronous oligometastatic disease or delayed recurrence of a solitary brain metastasis. No patient had a history of multiple malignancies, as such patients were excluded. V dropped 1 base and J dropped 1 base, with 8 bases sitting between them. The V gene's germline CDR1 is SGHKS and CDR2 YYEKEE (reference sequence). The CDR3 runs to 14 residues. A note on this clone: The same CDR3 also results from other DNA sequences found in this sample.

The sequence came from a woman in her forties or fifties with non-small cell lung cancer. Input material: tumor tissue from the primary lung tumor. This chain links TRBV5-5 with TRBJ1-1; no firm D call. The CDR3 loop reads CASSLRTGNTEAFF. In nucleotides, the CDR3 is TGTGCCAGCAGCTTGAGAACGGGGAACACTGAAGCTTTCTTT.